These 8 T cell receptor beta chains share one sample of origin, sequenced in a study of blood T cell repertoires in COVID-19. Clones were sequenced by immunoSEQ multiplex PCR, and TCRdb holds only the in-frame ones, with some missing. The table has 300,000 or so clones, more than 70% seen once. Sequencing was carried out using peripheral blood. Receptor source: a woman in her twenties or thirties who had recovered from COVID-19.

The V gene is TRBV3-1 (or the pseudogene TRBV3-2), the J gene TRBJ2-3; 11 bases map to TRBD2. The CDR3 sequence is 17 residues long. Unmatched junction bases numbered 13, after V lost 5 bases and J lost 6 bases. Germline V gene lookup returns CDR1 LGHDT and CDR2 YNNKEL (reference sequence). The CDR3 DNA reads TGTGCCAGCAGCACCCGACTAGCGGGATATCGTACGGATACGCAGTATTTT. Residues: CASSTRLAGYRTDTQYF.

The chain is built from TRBV14 and TRBJ1-1; 8 nucleotides align to TRBD1. Germline values: CDR1 SGHDN, CDR2 FVKESK. This CDR3 is 15 amino acids long. Germline trimming cut 4 bases from V and 0 bases from J; bases unmatched to any gene: 4. The CDR3 is CASSRTGTLNTEAFF. The CDR3 DNA follows: TGTGCCAGCAGCCGGACAGGGACCCTGAACACTGAAGCTTTCTTT.

The chain couples TRBV15 to TRBJ2-1; 9 bases agree with TRBD1. Germline V gene data show CDR1 as LNHNV and CDR2 as YYDKDF (reference sequence). After removal of 1 base from V and 5 bases from J, the junction contained 6 bases not matched to a gene. There are 16 residues in the CDR3. CDR3 nucleotides: TGTGCCACCAGCAGAGCCGACAGGGGGGGAGACAATGAGCAGTTCTTC. It is translated as CATSRADRGGDNEQFF.

J is TRBJ1-4 and V is TRBV28; D gene ambiguous. Looked up from germline, CDR1 is MDHEN and CDR2 is SYDVKM. The germline V and J ends were trimmed by 2 bases and 8 bases, with 12 bases remaining between them. CDR3 size: 14 residues. In nucleotides, the CDR3 is TGTGCCAGCAGTTTAAGAGGGTTTCGCGAAAAACTGTTTTTT. This encodes CASSLRGFREKLFF.

This rearrangement joins TRBV9 to TRBJ1-1, with a weak D call TRBD1 (6 bases). Looked up from germline, CDR1 is SGDLS and CDR2 is YYNGEE. Deletions cut 0 bases from V and 6 bases from J, with 9 bases between. The CDR3 consists of 13 residues. The CDR3 DNA reads TGTGCCAGCAGCGTAGTTTCAGGGGCTGAAGCTTTCTTT. Encoded protein: CASSVVSGAEAFF. Full variable domain (outside the CDR3, taken from reference TRBV9 and TRBJ1-1): DSGVTQTPKHLITATGQRVTLRCSPRSGDLSVYWYQQSLDQGLQFLIQYYNGEERAKGNILERFSAQQFPDLHSELNLSSLELGDSALYFCASSVVSGAEAFFGQGTRLTVV.

The J gene is TRBJ2-1, the V gene TRBV27; 11 nucleotides match TRBD2. Germline V lookup: CDR1 MNHEY, CDR2 SMNVEV (reference sequence). J was trimmed by 5 bases and V by 5 bases; bases with no gene match: 5. The CDR3 has 15 amino acids. The CDR3 nucleotides read TGTGCCAGCAGTCACGGGACTAGCGGAAACAATGAGCAGTTCTTC. Translation gives CASSHGTSGNNEQFF.

This chain uses TRBV4-1 with TRBJ1-5; a possible D gene is TRBD1 (6 bases). The germline V gene has CDR1 MGHRA and CDR2 YSYEKL. The V and J ends lost 6 bases and 2 bases respectively, with 17 bases between them. The CDR3 has 16 amino acids. The CDR3 reads CASSPTTGGGNQPQHF. In DNA form, the CDR3 reads TGCGCCAGCAGTCCTACGACAGGTGGGGGCAATCAGCCCCAGCATTTT.

This chain joins TRBV3-1 (or the pseudogene TRBV3-2) and TRBJ1-3; D gene ambiguous. Trimming removed 4 bases from V and 1 base from J, with 14 bases in between. Per germline, CDR1 LGHDT and CDR2 YNNKEL (reference sequence). The CDR3 length is 16 residues. The CDR3: CASSLNSGESGNTIYF. The CDR3 DNA reads TGTGCCAGCAGCCTGAATTCCGGGGAGTCTGGAAACACCATATATTTT.